The clone carrying this TCR beta chain was detected once. The CDR3 is 13 residues long. With 5 bases removed from V and 7 bases from J, the gap between germline ends came to 11 bases. Per germline, CDR1 MDHEN and CDR2 SYDVKM. TCRdb's table, derived via immunoSEQ multiplex PCR, lists solely in-frame clones and lacks some. The sample records 250,000 to 300,000 clones, approximately 88% being singletons. The source of the sample is a study of blood T cell repertoires in COVID-19. The TCR comes from a woman in her thirties who had recovered from COVID-19. Sequences were obtained from PBMCs or T cells enriched from blood (not recorded which). The chain has TRBV28 and TRBJ1-4, with TRBD1 as a possible D gene (6 bases). CDR3 residues: CASSGTGREKLFF. CDR3 DNA sequence: TGTGCCAGCAGTGGAACAGGGCGTGAAAAACTGTTTTTT.